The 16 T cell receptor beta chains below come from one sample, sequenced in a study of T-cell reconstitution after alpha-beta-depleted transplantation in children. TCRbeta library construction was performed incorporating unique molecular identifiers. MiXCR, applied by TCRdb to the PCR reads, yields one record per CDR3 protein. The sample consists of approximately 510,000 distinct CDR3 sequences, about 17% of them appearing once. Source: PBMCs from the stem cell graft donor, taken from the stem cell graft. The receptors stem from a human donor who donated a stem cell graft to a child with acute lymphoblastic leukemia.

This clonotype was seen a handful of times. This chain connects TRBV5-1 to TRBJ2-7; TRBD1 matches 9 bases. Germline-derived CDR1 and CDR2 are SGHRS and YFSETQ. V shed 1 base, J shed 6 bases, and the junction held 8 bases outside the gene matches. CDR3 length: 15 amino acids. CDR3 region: CASSLLTGGSSEQYF. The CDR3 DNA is TGCGCCAGCAGCTTGTTGACAGGGGGAAGCTCCGAGCAGTACTTC.

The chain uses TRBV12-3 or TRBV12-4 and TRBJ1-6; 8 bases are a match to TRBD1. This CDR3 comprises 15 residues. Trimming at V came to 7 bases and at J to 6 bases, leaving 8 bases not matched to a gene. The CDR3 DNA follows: TGTGCCAGCACCCCCTCTGACAGGGGTAATTCACCCCTCCACTTT. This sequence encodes CASTPSDRGNSPLHF.

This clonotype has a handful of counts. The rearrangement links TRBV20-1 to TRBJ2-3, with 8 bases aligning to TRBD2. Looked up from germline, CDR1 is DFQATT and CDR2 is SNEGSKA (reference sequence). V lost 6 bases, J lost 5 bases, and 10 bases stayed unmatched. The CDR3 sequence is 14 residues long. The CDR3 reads CSALSGRAQDTQYF. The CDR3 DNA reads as TGCAGTGCCCTGTCCGGGAGGGCCCAAGATACGCAGTATTTT.

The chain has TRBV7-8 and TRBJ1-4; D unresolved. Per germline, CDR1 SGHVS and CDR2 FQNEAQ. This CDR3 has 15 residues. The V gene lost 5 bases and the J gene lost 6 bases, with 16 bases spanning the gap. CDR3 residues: CASSPRRRNHEKLFF. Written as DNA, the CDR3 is TGTGCCAGCAGCCCCCGCAGGCGTAACCATGAAAAACTGTTTTTT.

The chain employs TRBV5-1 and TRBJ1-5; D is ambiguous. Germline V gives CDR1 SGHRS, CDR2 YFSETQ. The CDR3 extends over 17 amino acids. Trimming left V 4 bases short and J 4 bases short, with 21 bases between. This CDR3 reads CASSVRDIRNYNQPQHF. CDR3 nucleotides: TGCGCCAGCAGCGTTAGGGATATCAGGAATTATAATCAGCCCCAGCATTTT. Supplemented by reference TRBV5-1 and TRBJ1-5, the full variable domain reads KAGVTQTPRYLIKTRGQQVTLSCSPISGHRSVSWYQQTPGQGLQFLFEYFSETQRNKGNFPGRFSGRQFSNSRSEMNVSTLELGDSALYLCASSVRDIRNYNQPQHFGDGTRLSIL.

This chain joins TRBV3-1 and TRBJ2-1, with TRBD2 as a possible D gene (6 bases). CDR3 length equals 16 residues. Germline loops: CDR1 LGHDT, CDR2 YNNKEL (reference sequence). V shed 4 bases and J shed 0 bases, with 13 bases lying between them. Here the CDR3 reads CASSLSGARSYNEQFF. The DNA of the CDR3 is TGTGCCAGCAGCCTTAGCGGAGCCCGCTCCTACAATGAGCAGTTCTTC.

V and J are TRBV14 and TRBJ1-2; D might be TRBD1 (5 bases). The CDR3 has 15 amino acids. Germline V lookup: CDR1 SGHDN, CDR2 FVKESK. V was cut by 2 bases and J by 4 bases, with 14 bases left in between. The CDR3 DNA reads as TGTGCCAGCAGCCAATGGGCCTCAGGGTCCTATGGCTACACCTTC. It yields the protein CASSQWASGSYGYTF.

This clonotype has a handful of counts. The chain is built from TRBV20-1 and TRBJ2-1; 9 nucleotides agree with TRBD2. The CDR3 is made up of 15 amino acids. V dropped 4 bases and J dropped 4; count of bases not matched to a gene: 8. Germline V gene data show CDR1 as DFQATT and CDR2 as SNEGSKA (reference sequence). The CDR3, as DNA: TGCAGTGCTATGCCGGGACTAGCACTTTACAATGAGCAGTTCTTC. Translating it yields CSAMPGLALYNEQFF.

The CDR3 loop reads CASDGPGPEAFF. For the CDR3, the DNA is TGCGCCAGTGATGGACCCGGCCCTGAAGCTTTCTTT. The V gene is TRBV5-1, the J gene TRBJ1-1; D is undetermined. The germline gives CDR1 SGHRS, CDR2 YFSETQ. Between the trimmed V and J ends, which lost 8 bases and 6 bases, there was a span of 14 bases. CDR3 length equals 12 residues.

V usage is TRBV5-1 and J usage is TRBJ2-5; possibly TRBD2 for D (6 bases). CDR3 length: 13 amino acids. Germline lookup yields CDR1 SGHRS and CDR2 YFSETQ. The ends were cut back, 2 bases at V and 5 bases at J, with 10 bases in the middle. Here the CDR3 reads CASSFGGVETQYF. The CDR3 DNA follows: TGCGCCAGCAGCTTCGGCGGGGTTGAGACCCAGTACTTC.

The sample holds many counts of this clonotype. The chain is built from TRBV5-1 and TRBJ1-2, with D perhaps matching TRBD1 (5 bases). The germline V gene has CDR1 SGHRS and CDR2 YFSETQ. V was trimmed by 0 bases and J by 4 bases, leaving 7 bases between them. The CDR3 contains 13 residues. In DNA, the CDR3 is TGCGCCAGCAGCTTGGGGGACGGCTATGGCTACACCTTC. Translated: CASSLGDGYGYTF.

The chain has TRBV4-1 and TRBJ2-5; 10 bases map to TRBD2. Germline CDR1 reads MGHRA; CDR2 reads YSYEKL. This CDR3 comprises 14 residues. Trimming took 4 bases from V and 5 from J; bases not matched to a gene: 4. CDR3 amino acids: CASSLLAGVETQYF. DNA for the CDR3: TGCGCCAGCAGCCTTCTAGCGGGAGTCGAGACCCAGTACTTC.

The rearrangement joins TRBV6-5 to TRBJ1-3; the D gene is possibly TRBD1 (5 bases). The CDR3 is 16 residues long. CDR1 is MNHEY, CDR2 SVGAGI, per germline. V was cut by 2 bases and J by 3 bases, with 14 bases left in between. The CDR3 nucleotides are TGTGCCAGCAGTTACGGACAATTCTTGGGTGGAAACACCATATATTTT. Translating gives CASSYGQFLGGNTIYF.

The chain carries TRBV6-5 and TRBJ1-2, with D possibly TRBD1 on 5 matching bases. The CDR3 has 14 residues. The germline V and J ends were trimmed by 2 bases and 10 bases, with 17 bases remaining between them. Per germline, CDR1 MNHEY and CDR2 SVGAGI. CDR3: CASSYGAPGLDYTF. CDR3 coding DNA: TGTGCCAGCAGTTACGGGGCCCCAGGACTGGACTACACCTTC.

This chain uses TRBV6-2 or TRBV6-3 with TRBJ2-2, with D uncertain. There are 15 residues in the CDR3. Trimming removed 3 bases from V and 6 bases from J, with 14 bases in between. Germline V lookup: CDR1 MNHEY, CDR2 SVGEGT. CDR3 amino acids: CASSYQTLAPGELFF. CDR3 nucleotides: TGTGCCAGCAGTTATCAAACACTGGCCCCCGGGGAGCTGTTTTTT.

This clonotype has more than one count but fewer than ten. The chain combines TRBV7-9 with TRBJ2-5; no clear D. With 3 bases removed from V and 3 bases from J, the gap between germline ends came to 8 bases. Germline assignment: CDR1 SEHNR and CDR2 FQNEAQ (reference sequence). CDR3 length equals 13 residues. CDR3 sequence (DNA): TGTGCCAGCAGCTTCGGGCAGAAAGAGACCCAGTACTTC. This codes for CASSFGQKETQYF.